The 14 T cell receptor beta chains reported below all come from one sample, sequenced in a study of cytomegalovirus exposure and HLA in healthy donors (dated by TCRdb to about 2017). Libraries were built with the immunoSEQ multiplex PCR assay. For the multiplex PCR, a mixture combining 60 forward primers for TCR Vbeta segments and 13 reverse primers for TCR Jbeta segments was used. TCRdb took over this immuneACCESS table, retaining in-frame rearrangements with V and J assigned. Such tables are incomplete; in checked studies, under half of the missing clones stem from an unresolved V gene, and the remainder is unexplained. This sample lists about 180,000 clones; more than 60% were detected once. The ten largest make up more than 1.4% of the sample. The sample was PBMCs. The receptor set was obtained from a man between 18 and 29 years old in good health and CMV-seronegative.

This clone was picked up one time. The chain uses TRBV19 and TRBJ1-5; TRBD1 agrees at 7 bases. The CDR3 covers 15 residues. Germline V gene data show CDR1 as LNHDA and CDR2 as SQIVND (reference sequence). The ends lost 1 base at V and 4 bases at J; junction bases unmatched: 4. The CDR3 reads CASSIGDRANQPQHF. CDR3 sequence (DNA): TGTGCCAGTAGTATAGGAGACAGGGCTAATCAGCCCCAGCATTTT. The full variable domain, with the rest looked up from reference TRBV19 and TRBJ1-5, is DGGITQSPKYLFRKEGQNVTLSCEQNLNHDAMYWYRQDPGQGLRLIYYSQIVNDFQKGDIAEGYSVSREKKESFPLTVTSAQKNPTAFYLCASSIGDRANQPQHFGDGTRLSIL.

With respect to this clone: The junction differs from germline at one of its ends, possibly a read error. The sample carries other DNA sequences with the same CDR3. The V and J genes are TRBV19 and TRBJ2-7; 11 bases match TRBD2. The CDR3 contains 13 residues. CDR1 and CDR2 from the germline V gene are LNHDA and SQIVND (reference sequence). The CDR3 loop reads CASSQGLADWQYF. DNA of the CDR3: TGCGCCAGTAGTCAGGGACTAGCGGATTGGCAGTACTTC. The whole variable domain, filled in from reference TRBV19 and TRBJ2-7, reads DGGITQSPKYLFRKEGQNVTLSCEQNLNHDAMYWYRQDPGQGLRLIYYSQIVNDFQKGDIAEGYSVSREKKESFPLTVTSAQKNPTAFYLCASSQGLADWQYFGPGTRLTVT.

V is TRBV9 and J is TRBJ2-3; 13 nucleotides align to TRBD2. V shed 0 bases, J shed 4 bases, and the junction held 8 bases outside the gene matches. This CDR3 comprises 18 residues. Germline V gene data show CDR1 as SGDLS and CDR2 as YYNGEE. CDR3: CASSVGLGTSGEADTQYF. The CDR3 nucleotides are TGTGCCAGCAGCGTAGGGTTAGGGACTAGCGGGGAGGCAGATACGCAGTATTTT.

This clone was found a few times. The rearrangement uses TRBV7-2 and TRBJ1-1, with TRBD1 as a possible D gene (5 bases). With 3 bases removed from V and 5 bases from J, the gap between germline ends came to 10 bases. The CDR3 loop spans 13 amino acids. Germline V lookup: CDR1 SGHTA, CDR2 FQGNSA. CDR3 nucleotides: TGTGCCAGCAGCTTGGGGGGAAGGACTGAAGCTTTCTTT. Translation: CASSLGGRTEAFF.

The chain uses TRBV30 and TRBJ2-1; D is ambiguous. This CDR3 spans 16 amino acids. The V end lost 6 bases, the J end lost 0 bases, and 18 bases lay between the germline ends. Germline-derived CDR1 and CDR2 are GTSNPN and SVGIG (reference sequence). The CDR3 spells CACFPPGRYSYNEQFF. The CDR3 region has the DNA TGTGCCTGTTTTCCGCCGGGTCGTTACTCCTACAATGAGCAGTTCTTC.

The rearrangement uses TRBV30 and TRBJ2-1, with 11 bases identical to TRBD2. The trim removed 0 bases at V and 4 bases at J, leaving 2 bases unmatched. CDR1 is GTSNPN, CDR2 SVGIG, per germline (reference sequence). This CDR3 comprises 15 residues. The CDR3 sequence is CAWSVPSGGYNEQFF. As DNA, the CDR3 is TGTGCCTGGAGTGTACCTAGCGGGGGGTACAATGAGCAGTTCTTC.

The J gene is TRBJ1-6, the V gene TRBV7-2; 8 bases match TRBD1. Germline CDR1 SGHTA, CDR2 FQGNSA. The CDR3 spans 16 residues. J was trimmed by 7 bases and V by 5 bases; bases with no gene match: 10. The CDR3 DNA sequence: TGTGCCAGCAGCCTCCGCCCGGGACAGGTCAATTCACCCCTCCACTTT. Protein: CASSLRPGQVNSPLHF.

This CDR3 is CASSLVTGYTEAFF. In DNA form, the CDR3 reads TGTGCCAGCAGCTTAGTTACAGGATACACTGAAGCTTTCTTT. The chain couples TRBV7-9 to TRBJ1-1; D may be TRBD1 (5 bases). The V end lost 1 base, the J end lost 3 bases, and 9 bases lay between the germline ends. The CDR3 totals 14 residues. Germline V gene sequence: CDR1 SEHNR, CDR2 FQNEAQ (reference sequence).

V and J are TRBV7-9 and TRBJ2-1; 12 bases agree with TRBD2. The CDR3 loop spans 15 amino acids. Germline CDR1 reads SEHNR; CDR2 reads FQNEAQ (reference sequence). With V trimmed by 0 bases and J by 9 bases, 3 bases remained unmatched. CDR3 loop: CASSLAGLAGSEQFF. CDR3 bases: TGTGCCAGCAGCTTAGCCGGACTAGCGGGAAGTGAGCAGTTCTTC.

The chain couples TRBV5-6 to TRBJ2-7; the D gene is possibly TRBD1 (6 bases). V dropped 4 bases and J dropped 0 bases, with 11 bases sitting between them. Germline assignment: CDR1 SGHDT and CDR2 YYEEEE. The CDR3 totals 14 residues. CDR3 nucleotide sequence: TGTGCCAGCAGCAAACAGGGATACTCCTACGAGCAGTACTTC. Translation: CASSKQGYSYEQYF.

The J gene is TRBJ1-2, the V gene TRBV7-9; 7 bases match TRBD1. Germline lookup yields CDR1 SEHNR and CDR2 FQNEAQ (reference sequence). There are 15 residues in the CDR3. The V segment lost 5 bases and the J segment 4 bases; nucleotides outside the gene matches: 10. CDR3 protein: CASSQTGMGGYGYTF. Here the CDR3 DNA reads TGTGCCAGCAGCCAGACAGGGATGGGGGGCTATGGCTACACCTTC. The full variable domain, in which reference TRBV7-9 and TRBJ1-2 provide the parts outside the CDR3, is DTGVSQNPRHKITKRGQNVTFRCDPISEHNRLYWYRQTLGQGPEFLTYFQNEAQLEKSRLLSDRFSAERPKGSFSTLEIQRTEQGDSAMYLCASSQTGMGGYGYTFGSGTRLTVV.

This clone was seen more than once but under ten times. The chain links TRBV19 to TRBJ2-5; a weak D match, TRBD2 (6 bases). Germline assignment: CDR1 LNHDA and CDR2 SQIVND (reference sequence). The CDR3 sequence is 13 residues long. The V and J ends lost 10 bases and 1 base respectively, with 13 bases between them. The CDR3 reads CATSPRGQETQYF. CDR3 DNA: TGTGCCACCTCTCCGCGGGGCCAAGAGACCCAGTACTTC.

This clone was observed once. V is TRBV28 and J is TRBJ2-5; 11 bases align to TRBD2. The germline V gene encodes CDR1 MDHEN and CDR2 SYDVKM. Trimming took 6 bases from V and 5 from J; bases not matched to a gene: 14. CDR3 length equals 17 residues. The CDR3: CASRRGSVSSGGETQYF. In nucleotides, the CDR3 is TGTGCCAGCAGGCGTGGGTCGGTCTCTAGCGGGGGGGAGACCCAGTACTTC.

This clone came up once. The chain couples TRBV7-9 to TRBJ2-6, with D maybe TRBD2 (5 bases). With 5 bases removed from V and 0 bases from J, the gap between germline ends came to 17 bases. Germline values: CDR1 SEHNR, CDR2 FQNEAQ (reference sequence). The CDR3 runs 18 residues. The CDR3 DNA reads as TGTGCCAGCAGCCGAGGACTCCCATTCAGCTCTGGGGCCAACGTCCTGACTTTC. Translated: CASSRGLPFSSGANVLTF.